Listed below are T cell receptor beta chains from one sample, sequenced in a study of T cell repertoires in cytomegalovirus infection. No antigen has been identified for these receptors. Using its own MiXCR run on the reads, TCRdb lists one record per CDR3 protein. The sample has about 110,000 distinct CDR3 sequences, about 28% seen once. The sequencing here drew on CD8+ T cells from cultured PBMCs, taken from culture after CMV antigen stimulation. These receptors came from a human donor in good health (CMV status not recorded). Some clones in this sample may be carry-over from other donors' samples. CDR3s include the opening cysteine and the closing phenylalanine or tryptophan. The order of the fields is J gene, CDR3 length, clone size, V gene, D gene, CDR3 DNA, CDR3 protein. The D gene is left open where the match is weak. Some rows mark clone size as missing; the rest say once, few, many or name a class of expanded clone.

j_call: TRBJ2-5
cdr3_length: 13
clone_size: few
v_call: TRBV7-2
d_call: NA
cdr3_nt: TGTGCCAGCAGCCCCCGCTGGCTGGAGACCCAGTACTTC
cdr3_aa: CASSPRWLETQYF

j_call: TRBJ1-1
cdr3_length: 13
clone_size: many
v_call: TRBV7-9
d_call: NA
cdr3_nt: TGTGCCAGCAGCTTAAGGGCGATCTTTGAAGCTTTCTTT
cdr3_aa: CASSLRAIFEAFF

j_call: TRBJ1-2
cdr3_length: 12
clone_size: NA
v_call: TRBV7-2
d_call: NA
cdr3_nt: TGTGCCAGCAGCTCGCCGTCGGGGGGCTACACCTTC
cdr3_aa: CASSSPSGGYTF

j_call: TRBJ1-5
cdr3_length: 13
clone_size: many
v_call: TRBV4-1
d_call: NA
cdr3_nt: TGCGCCAGCAGCAAGGGACCGAATCAGCCCCAGCATTTT
cdr3_aa: CASSKGPNQPQHF

j_call: TRBJ1-1
cdr3_length: 14
clone_size: NA
v_call: TRBV11-2
d_call: NA
cdr3_nt: TGTGCCAGCAAGGAAGAGTGGGCGGCGACTGAAGCTTTCTTT
cdr3_aa: CASKEEWAATEAFF

j_call: TRBJ1-4
cdr3_length: 14
clone_size: NA
v_call: TRBV27
d_call: TRBD1
cdr3_nt: TGTGCCAGCAGCTCCGGGACAGGGCTAGGGGAACTGTTTTTT
cdr3_aa: CASSSGTGLGELFF

j_call: TRBJ1-2
cdr3_length: 12
clone_size: NA
v_call: TRBV19
d_call: TRBD1
cdr3_nt: TGTGCCAGTAACGGACAGGGAAATGGCTACACCTTC
cdr3_aa: CASNGQGNGYTF

j_call: TRBJ1-4
cdr3_length: 13
clone_size: few
v_call: TRBV20-1
d_call: NA
cdr3_nt: TGCAGTGCTAGAGTGCCAACTAATGAAAAACTGTTTTTT
cdr3_aa: CSARVPTNEKLFF

j_call: TRBJ1-6
cdr3_length: 16
clone_size: many
v_call: TRBV6-2/TRBV6-3
d_call: TRBD1
cdr3_nt: TGTGCCAGCAGAGAGCTCGGGACAGGGGAACGTTCACCCCTCCACTTT
cdr3_aa: CASRELGTGERSPLHF

j_call: TRBJ2-7
cdr3_length: 14
clone_size: NA
v_call: TRBV7-9
d_call: NA
cdr3_nt: TGTGCCATCCTCAGGGGGGAGAGCTCCTACGAGCAGTACTTC
cdr3_aa: CAILRGESSYEQYF

j_call: TRBJ2-7
cdr3_length: 12
clone_size: NA
v_call: TRBV2
d_call: NA
cdr3_nt: TGTGCCAGCATTGACAGTTTCTACGAGCAGTACTTC
cdr3_aa: CASIDSFYEQYF

j_call: TRBJ1-5
cdr3_length: 14
clone_size: NA
v_call: TRBV12-3/TRBV12-4
d_call: NA
cdr3_nt: TGTGCCAGCGAAACAGGAGCCTCAGGGCAGCCCCAGCATTTT
cdr3_aa: CASETGASGQPQHF

j_call: TRBJ2-5
cdr3_length: 13
clone_size: few
v_call: TRBV19
d_call: TRBD2
cdr3_nt: TGTGCCAGTAGACCGGGGGGGCAGGAGACCCAGTACTTC
cdr3_aa: CASRPGGQETQYF

j_call: TRBJ2-2
cdr3_length: 16
clone_size: many
v_call: TRBV12-3/TRBV12-4
d_call: TRBD1
cdr3_nt: TGTGCCAGCAGTTCCCCTGACAGGGGCGATACCGGGGAGCTGTTTTTT
cdr3_aa: CASSSPDRGDTGELFF

j_call: TRBJ2-7
cdr3_length: 12
clone_size: NA
v_call: TRBV7-6
d_call: NA
cdr3_nt: TGTGCCAGCAGTTCTAGGGGCGGCGAGCAGTACTTC
cdr3_aa: CASSSRGGEQYF

j_call: TRBJ2-7
cdr3_length: 13
clone_size: few
v_call: TRBV4-2
d_call: NA
cdr3_nt: TGTGCCAGCAGCCAAGATGTGGCGTGGGAGCAGTACTTC
cdr3_aa: CASSQDVAWEQYF

j_call: TRBJ2-1
cdr3_length: 15
clone_size: few
v_call: TRBV12-3/TRBV12-4
d_call: NA
cdr3_nt: TGTGCCAGCAGTCTCTGGTCGGGGGACTACAATGAGCAGTTCTTC
cdr3_aa: CASSLWSGDYNEQFF

j_call: TRBJ2-2
cdr3_length: 11
clone_size: NA
v_call: TRBV7-2
d_call: NA
cdr3_nt: TGTGCCAGCAGCTTAAGGGAGGAGCTGTTTTTT
cdr3_aa: CASSLREELFF

j_call: TRBJ1-3
cdr3_length: 18
clone_size: many
v_call: TRBV19
d_call: TRBD1
cdr3_nt: TGTGCCAGTAGTATCCACAGGACAGGCCCACGCTCTGGAAACACCATATATTTT
cdr3_aa: CASSIHRTGPRSGNTIYF

j_call: TRBJ2-7
cdr3_length: 16
clone_size: NA
v_call: TRBV6-1
d_call: NA
cdr3_nt: TGTGCCAGCAGTTCGAGTTCCCGGGACATTTCCTACGAGCAGTACTTC
cdr3_aa: CASSSSSRDISYEQYF

j_call: TRBJ2-4
cdr3_length: 15
clone_size: few
v_call: TRBV27
d_call: NA
cdr3_nt: TGTGCCAGCAGTTTCCAACCAGGGGTAGGAAACATTCAGTACTTC
cdr3_aa: CASSFQPGVGNIQYF

j_call: TRBJ2-1
cdr3_length: 12
clone_size: NA
v_call: TRBV27
d_call: NA
cdr3_nt: TGTGCCAGCAGTGCGCCCTCAGGGGAGCAGTTCTTC
cdr3_aa: CASSAPSGEQFF

j_call: TRBJ2-4
cdr3_length: 14
clone_size: many
v_call: TRBV12-3/TRBV12-4
d_call: NA
cdr3_nt: TGTGCCAGCAGTTTAGTAACGGAAAAGAACATTCAGTACTTC
cdr3_aa: CASSLVTEKNIQYF

j_call: TRBJ1-2
cdr3_length: 13
clone_size: many
v_call: TRBV27
d_call: TRBD1
cdr3_nt: TGTGCCAGCAGTCCAGGGACAGGGGCTGGCTACACCTTC
cdr3_aa: CASSPGTGAGYTF

j_call: TRBJ1-2
cdr3_length: 16
clone_size: NA
v_call: TRBV5-1
d_call: NA
cdr3_nt: TGCGCCAGCAACTTACAGGGAGTCGCATCCTCAGGGGGCTACACCTTC
cdr3_aa: CASNLQGVASSGGYTF

j_call: TRBJ1-1
cdr3_length: 15
clone_size: NA
v_call: TRBV25-1
d_call: NA
cdr3_nt: TGTGCCAGCAGTGAATCCTGGGGTAGGGACACTGAAGCTTTCTTT
cdr3_aa: CASSESWGRDTEAFF

j_call: TRBJ1-5
cdr3_length: 15
clone_size: many
v_call: TRBV15
d_call: NA
cdr3_nt: TGTGCCACCAGCAGAGGGGTGGGAAGCAATCAGCCCCAGCATTTT
cdr3_aa: CATSRGVGSNQPQHF

j_call: TRBJ2-7
cdr3_length: 13
clone_size: NA
v_call: TRBV6-6
d_call: NA
cdr3_nt: TGTGCCAGCAGTTACTCGAGGAGGGACGAGCAGTACTTC
cdr3_aa: CASSYSRRDEQYF

j_call: TRBJ1-1
cdr3_length: 13
clone_size: NA
v_call: TRBV20-1
d_call: NA
cdr3_nt: TGCAGTGCTGAGGGAGCCGCGGGCGCTGAAGCTTTCTTT
cdr3_aa: CSAEGAAGAEAFF

j_call: TRBJ1-2
cdr3_length: 15
clone_size: NA
v_call: TRBV10-3
d_call: NA
cdr3_nt: TGTGCCATCAGCCAACAGCAAGTCCGTACCTATGGCTACACCTTC
cdr3_aa: CAISQQQVRTYGYTF

j_call: TRBJ2-7
cdr3_length: 14
clone_size: NA
v_call: TRBV7-9
d_call: NA
cdr3_nt: TGTGCCAGCAGCTTAACAGGGTTCCCCTACGAGCAGTACTTC
cdr3_aa: CASSLTGFPYEQYF

j_call: TRBJ2-1
cdr3_length: 14
clone_size: NA
v_call: TRBV6-1
d_call: NA
cdr3_nt: TGTGCCAGCAGTGAGGATCGAGGGGACAATGAGCAGTTCTTC
cdr3_aa: CASSEDRGDNEQFF

j_call: TRBJ2-1
cdr3_length: 13
clone_size: many
v_call: TRBV7-8
d_call: TRBD2
cdr3_nt: TGTGCCAGCAGCCCCCGCGGGGGCAATGAGCAGTTCTTC
cdr3_aa: CASSPRGGNEQFF

j_call: TRBJ2-1
cdr3_length: 14
clone_size: few
v_call: TRBV5-5
d_call: NA
cdr3_nt: TGTGCCAGCAGCTTTTTCCAGGGGGGTAATGAGCAGTTCTTC
cdr3_aa: CASSFFQGGNEQFF

j_call: TRBJ2-3
cdr3_length: 17
clone_size: NA
v_call: TRBV5-4
d_call: TRBD2
cdr3_nt: TGTGCCAGCAGCGGCGCCGATCTAGCGGGGGGATGGGATACGCAGTATTTT
cdr3_aa: CASSGADLAGGWDTQYF

j_call: TRBJ2-7
cdr3_length: 14
clone_size: NA
v_call: TRBV11-2
d_call: NA
cdr3_nt: TGTGCCAGCAGCTTAGGGGACACTCTTTACGAGCAGTACTTC
cdr3_aa: CASSLGDTLYEQYF

j_call: TRBJ2-2
cdr3_length: 15
clone_size: few
v_call: TRBV7-9
d_call: TRBD2
cdr3_nt: TGTGCCAGCAGTTGGACTAGCGAGGTGACCGGGGAGCTGTTTTTT
cdr3_aa: CASSWTSEVTGELFF

j_call: TRBJ2-1
cdr3_length: 15
clone_size: many
v_call: TRBV7-3
d_call: TRBD1
cdr3_nt: TGTGCCAGCAGCTCACGGGACAGGGCCTACAATGAGCAGTTCTTC
cdr3_aa: CASSSRDRAYNEQFF

j_call: TRBJ2-4
cdr3_length: 15
clone_size: NA
v_call: TRBV7-9
d_call: TRBD1
cdr3_nt: TGTGCCAGCAGCACCACCGACAGGGTAGGAAACATTCAGTACTTC
cdr3_aa: CASSTTDRVGNIQYF

j_call: TRBJ1-5
cdr3_length: 19
clone_size: NA
v_call: TRBV19
d_call: NA
cdr3_nt: TGTGCCAGTAGTATAATCAGGCAGGACCAAACGGGGATGGATCAGCCCCAGCATTTT
cdr3_aa: CASSIIRQDQTGMDQPQHF

j_call: TRBJ1-4
cdr3_length: 18
clone_size: NA
v_call: TRBV12-3/TRBV12-4
d_call: NA
cdr3_nt: TGTGCCAGCAGTTTGGGCTGGGCAGAGCCTGCAACTAATGAAAAACTGTTTTTT
cdr3_aa: CASSLGWAEPATNEKLFF

j_call: TRBJ2-7
cdr3_length: 14
clone_size: NA
v_call: TRBV27
d_call: TRBD2
cdr3_nt: TGTGCCAGCAGTTTTTCAGCGGGGGCTTTTGAGCAGTACTTC
cdr3_aa: CASSFSAGAFEQYF

j_call: TRBJ1-6
cdr3_length: 13
clone_size: many
v_call: TRBV4-1
d_call: NA
cdr3_nt: TGCGCCAGCAGCCAAGAAGCGAATTCACCCCTCCACTTT
cdr3_aa: CASSQEANSPLHF

j_call: TRBJ2-5
cdr3_length: 13
clone_size: few
v_call: TRBV7-4
d_call: NA
cdr3_nt: TGTGCCAGCAGCCCCCCAGGGCCCGAGACCCAGTACTTC
cdr3_aa: CASSPPGPETQYF

j_call: TRBJ1-5
cdr3_length: 14
clone_size: many
v_call: TRBV12-3/TRBV12-4
d_call: NA
cdr3_nt: TGTGCCAGCAGTCTGGGATCAGGCAATCAGCCCCAGCATTTT
cdr3_aa: CASSLGSGNQPQHF

j_call: TRBJ1-2
cdr3_length: 14
clone_size: NA
v_call: TRBV27
d_call: NA
cdr3_nt: TGTGCCAGCAGTTTTGGGGGACCGGACTATGGCTACACCTTC
cdr3_aa: CASSFGGPDYGYTF

j_call: TRBJ2-7
cdr3_length: 13
clone_size: few
v_call: TRBV27
d_call: NA
cdr3_nt: TGTGCCAGCAGTCTAACTCCTACCTACGAGCAGTACTTC
cdr3_aa: CASSLTPTYEQYF

j_call: TRBJ1-1
cdr3_length: 12
clone_size: NA
v_call: TRBV19
d_call: NA
cdr3_nt: TGTGCCAGTAGTATAACCCCAGCTGAAGCTTTCTTT
cdr3_aa: CASSITPAEAFF

j_call: TRBJ1-1
cdr3_length: 14
clone_size: few
v_call: TRBV19
d_call: TRBD1
cdr3_nt: TGTGCCAGTAGCCCGGGACAGGGGTCCACTGAAGCTTTCTTT
cdr3_aa: CASSPGQGSTEAFF

j_call: TRBJ1-2
cdr3_length: 16
clone_size: few
v_call: TRBV2
d_call: TRBD1
cdr3_nt: TGTGCCAGCAGTGAGATTGAGGGGGCCCCCCCCTATGGCTACACCTTC
cdr3_aa: CASSEIEGAPPYGYTF